This note documents a single TCR beta chain sequence. No cognate antigen has been identified for it. HCMV serostatus was determined by detecting HCMV-specific IgG in serum with a commercial ELISA kit. Ficoll density gradient centrifugation was used to isolate peripheral blood mononuclear cells from blood. Sequencing took place on an Illumina HiSeq 2000. TCR beta cDNA libraries were made by 5'RACE template switching that added a universal primer site and unique molecular identifiers. cDNA synthesis was primed from the TCR beta constant segment and was followed by two successive PCR amplification steps. As for the authors' bioinformatics: MIGEC was used to demultiplex reads and group reads by UMI, and MiTCR was used to assemble and quantify clonotypes. To exclude erroneous sequences, any TCR cDNA sequence not supported by at least two reads was discarded. The tcR package was used for downstream repertoire analysis, and clonotypes were matched across fractions by CDR3 nucleotide sequence plus V segment. Antigen specificity was annotated against VDJdb with VDJmatch, allowing one amino acid substitution in CDR3. Following reprocessing of the reads by TCRdb, the data hold one row per CDR3 protein sequence and no DNA is available. It is TCRdb's table, rather than the study itself, that gives the V and J calls and clone size. The sample table on file contains about 190,000 distinct CDR3 sequences. The top ten clonotypes cover over 20% of the sample.

These data belong to a study of T cells expressing NK-cell markers (dated by TCRdb to the early 2020s). Some background on the complete study: TCR beta-chain repertoires were profiled in sorted CD3+CD56+NKG2C+, CD3+CD56+NKG2C- and CD3+CD56-NKG2C+ T-cell subsets from several donors. The study sequenced eight donors, all healthy volunteers chosen at random: three men and five women. Libraries were sequenced as 2 x 150 bp reads on Illumina HiSeq 2000/2500, MiSeq or NextSeq. Among the eight sequenced donors, seven were HCMV-seropositive and one was HCMV-seronegative.

Broader findings and caveats from the paper: In over five donors, the dominant CD3+CD56+NKG2C+ clonotypes were found to rank among the top 10 CD8+ clonotypes and to make up about 1.0-7.0% of CD8+ T cells. Those dominant clonotypes were again the most abundant among CD3+CD56-NKG2C+ cells in a few donors, at roughly 25-60.1%. Whether the expanded NKG2C-expressing T cell clones were specific for HCMV antigens remained unclear.

This sequence was found in a man aged 18-70 years in good health. Sequencing was carried out using blood T cells: a sorted CD56 or NKG2C T cell subset, CD4+ or CD8+ T cells, or bulk PBMC T cells (not recorded which).

The CDR3 amino acid sequence is: CASSPQGYLNTEAFF. This receptor chain uses TRBV6-1 and TRBJ1-1; without DNA, the TCRdb call of TRBD1 cannot be checked. The germline V gene encodes CDR1 MNHNS and CDR2 SASEGT. The CDR3 sequence holds 15 residues, the cysteine and phenylalanine included. No DNA is recorded.